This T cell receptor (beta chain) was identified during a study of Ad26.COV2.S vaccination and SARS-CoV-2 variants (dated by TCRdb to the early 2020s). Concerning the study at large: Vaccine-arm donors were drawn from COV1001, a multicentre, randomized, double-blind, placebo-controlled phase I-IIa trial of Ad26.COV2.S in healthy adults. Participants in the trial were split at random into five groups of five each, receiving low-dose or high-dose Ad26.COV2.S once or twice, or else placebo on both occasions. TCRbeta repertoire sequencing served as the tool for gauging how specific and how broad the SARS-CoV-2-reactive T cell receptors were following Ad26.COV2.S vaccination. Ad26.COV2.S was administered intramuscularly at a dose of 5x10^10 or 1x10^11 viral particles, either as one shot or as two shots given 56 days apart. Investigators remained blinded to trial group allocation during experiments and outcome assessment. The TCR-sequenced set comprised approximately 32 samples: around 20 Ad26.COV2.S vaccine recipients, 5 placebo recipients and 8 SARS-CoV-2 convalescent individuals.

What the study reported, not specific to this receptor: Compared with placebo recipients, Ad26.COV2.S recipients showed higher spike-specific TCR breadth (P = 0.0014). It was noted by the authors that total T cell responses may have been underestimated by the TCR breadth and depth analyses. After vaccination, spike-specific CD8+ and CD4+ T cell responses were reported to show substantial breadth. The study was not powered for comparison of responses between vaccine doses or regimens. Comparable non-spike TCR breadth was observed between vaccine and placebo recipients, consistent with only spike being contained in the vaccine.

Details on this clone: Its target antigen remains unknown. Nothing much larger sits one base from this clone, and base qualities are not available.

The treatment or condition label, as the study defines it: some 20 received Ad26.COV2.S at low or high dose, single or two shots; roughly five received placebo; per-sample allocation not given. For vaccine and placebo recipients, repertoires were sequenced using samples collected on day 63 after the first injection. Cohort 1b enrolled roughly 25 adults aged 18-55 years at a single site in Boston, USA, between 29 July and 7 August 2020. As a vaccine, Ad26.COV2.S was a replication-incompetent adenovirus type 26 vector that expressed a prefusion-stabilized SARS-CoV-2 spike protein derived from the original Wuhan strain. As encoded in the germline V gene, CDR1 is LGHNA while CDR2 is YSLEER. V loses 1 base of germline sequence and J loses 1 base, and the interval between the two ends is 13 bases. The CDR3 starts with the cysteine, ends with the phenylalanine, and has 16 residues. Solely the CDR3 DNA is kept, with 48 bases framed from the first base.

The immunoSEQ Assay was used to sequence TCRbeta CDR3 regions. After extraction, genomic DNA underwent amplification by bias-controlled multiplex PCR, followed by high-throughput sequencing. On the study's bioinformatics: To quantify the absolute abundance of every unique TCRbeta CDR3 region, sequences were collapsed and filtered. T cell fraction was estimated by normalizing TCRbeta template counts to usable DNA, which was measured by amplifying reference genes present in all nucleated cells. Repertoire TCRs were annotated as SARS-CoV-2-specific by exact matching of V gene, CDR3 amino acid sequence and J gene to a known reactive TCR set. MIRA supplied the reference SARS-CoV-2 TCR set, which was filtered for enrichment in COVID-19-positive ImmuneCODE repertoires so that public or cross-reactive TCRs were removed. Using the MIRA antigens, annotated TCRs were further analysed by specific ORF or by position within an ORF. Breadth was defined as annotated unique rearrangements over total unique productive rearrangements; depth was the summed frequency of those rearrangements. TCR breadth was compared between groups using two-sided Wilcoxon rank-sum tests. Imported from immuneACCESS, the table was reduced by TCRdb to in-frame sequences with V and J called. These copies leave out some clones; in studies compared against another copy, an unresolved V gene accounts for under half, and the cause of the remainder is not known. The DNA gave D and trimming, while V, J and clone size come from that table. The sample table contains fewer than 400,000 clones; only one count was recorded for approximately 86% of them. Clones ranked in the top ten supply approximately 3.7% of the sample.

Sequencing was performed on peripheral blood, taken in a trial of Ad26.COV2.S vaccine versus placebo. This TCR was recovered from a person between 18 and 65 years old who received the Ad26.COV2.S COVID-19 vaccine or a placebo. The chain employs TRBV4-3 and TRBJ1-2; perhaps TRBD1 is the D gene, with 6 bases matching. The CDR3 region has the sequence CASSQVAGARNYGYTF. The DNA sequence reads TGCGCCAGCAGCCAAGTGGCAGGGGCACGTAACTATGGCTACACCTTC.